Presented here are 23 T cell receptor beta chains from one specimen sequenced in a study of post-analysis software for immune sequencing data. Study outcomes and limitations: Five TRBV segments, including TRBV5-6, TRBV5-1 and TRBV20-1, were more frequent in patients than controls.

Unique-molecular-identifier-tagged TCR beta cDNA libraries were used. TCRdb independently ran MiXCR on the PCR reads; one entry per CDR3 protein. Altogether hundreds of thousands of distinct CDR3 sequences are present, about 40% being singletons, with the ten largest covering around 1.7%. These receptors have no identified antigens. The sequenced sample consisted of blood. The receptors originated from a girl under 18 with multiple sclerosis.

The chain joins TRBV5-5 to TRBJ2-7, with D possibly being TRBD1 (6 bases). Trimming left V 4 bases short and J 3 bases short, with 20 bases between. The CDR3 covers 16 residues. Germline CDR1 is SGHKS and CDR2 is YYEKEE (reference sequence). The CDR3 protein is CASSRAGDRGNYEQYF. CDR3 bases: TGTGCCAGCAGCCGGGCAGGGGATCGGGGAAACTACGAGCAGTACTTC.

This clonotype appeared once. The chain uses TRBV7-9 and TRBJ2-6; 9 bases are a match to TRBD1. CDR1 and CDR2 (germline): SEHNR, FQNEAQ (reference sequence). Trimming removed 5 bases from V and 1 base from J; junction bases left unmatched: 12. The CDR3 runs 19 residues. CDR3 nucleotides: TGTGCCAGCAGCCCTCACGGGGACAGGGAAAAGTCTGGGGCCAACGTCCTGACTTTC. Its translation: CASSPHGDREKSGANVLTF.

The V gene is TRBV20-1, the J gene TRBJ1-4, with D possibly matching TRBD1 (6 bases). The germline CDR1 and CDR2 sequences are DFQATT and SNEGSKA (reference sequence). The CDR3 length is 15 residues. The ends were cut back, 2 bases at V and 8 bases at J, with 18 bases in the middle. The CDR3 DNA reads as TGCAGTGCTAGAACCGGGACACATAAGGGCGAAAAACTGTTTTTT. Protein: CSARTGTHKGEKLFF.

This clonotype was picked up a small number of times. The V gene is TRBV29-1, the J gene TRBJ2-7; D perhaps matches TRBD2 (6 bases). Germline V gene sequence: CDR1 SQVTM, CDR2 ANQGSEA. The CDR3 extends over 14 amino acids. V was trimmed by 3 bases and J by 0 bases, leaving 12 bases between them. The CDR3 DNA is TGCAGCGTTGAGGGGCGGGGTCCCTCCTACGAGCAGTACTTC. This sequence encodes CSVEGRGPSYEQYF.

This clonotype was detected only a few times. V gene TRBV10-3 combines with J gene TRBJ2-7; D is perhaps TRBD2 (5 bases). The CDR3 is 14 residues long. From germline, CDR1 is ENHRY and CDR2 SYGVKD. V was pared by 3 bases and J by 2 bases, with 11 bases between. The CDR3 DNA reads TGTGCCATCAGTGATAAGGCCGGGACCTACGAGCAGTACTTC. Residues: CAISDKAGTYEQYF.

The genes are TRBV2 and TRBJ2-1; maybe TRBD2 (5 bases). Trimming took 4 bases from V and 12 from J, leaving 10 bases between them. The CDR3 runs 11 residues. The germline gives CDR1 SNHLY, CDR2 FYNNEI. This CDR3 is CASSGEGGQFF. As DNA, the CDR3 is TGTGCCAGCAGTGGGGAAGGAGGGCAGTTCTTC. The full variable domain, with the rest looked up from reference TRBV2 and TRBJ2-1, is EPEVTQTPSHQVTQMGQEVILRCVPISNHLYFYWYRQILGQKVEFLVSFYNNEISEKSEIFDDQFSVERPDGSNFTLKIRSTKLEDSAMYFCASSGEGGQFFGPGTRLTVL.

This clonotype was picked up a small number of times. The V and J genes are TRBV20-1 and TRBJ2-1, with 16 positions matching TRBD2. The J segment lost 3 bases and the V segment lost 2 bases, leaving 13 bases of the junction unmatched. Germline V gene data show CDR1 as DFQATT and CDR2 as SNEGSKA (reference sequence). The CDR3 contains 20 residues. CDR3 nucleotides: TGCAGTGCTAGACTCGTTGCGGGACTAGCGGGGGGGCCTAACTACAATGAGCAGTTCTTC. It codes for CSARLVAGLAGGPNYNEQFF.

For this clonotype: One junction end disagrees with the germline gene, perhaps due to a read error. The rearrangement uses TRBV12-3 or TRBV12-4 and TRBJ2-3; 7 bases are a match to TRBD1. This CDR3 comprises 13 residues. The chain's CDR3 is CASSRDSTDAQYF. The CDR3 DNA sequence: TGTGCCAGCAGTCGGGACAGCACAGATGCGCAGTATTTT.

The chain uses TRBV7-8 and TRBJ2-3; tentatively, D is TRBD2 (5 bases). This CDR3 has 14 amino acids. The V and J ends lost 6 bases and 2 bases respectively, with 12 bases between them. The germline gives CDR1 SGHVS, CDR2 FQNEAQ. The CDR3 loop is CASRSGLHTDTQYF. CDR3 coding DNA: TGTGCCAGCAGGTCTGGACTTCACACAGATACGCAGTATTTT.

The CDR3 DNA reads as TGTGCCAGCAGCTCCCTCGGGGCGGACCGCTCCTACGAGCAGTACTTC. Amino acids: CASSSLGADRSYEQYF. V is TRBV13 and J is TRBJ2-7, with D perhaps given as TRBD1 or TRBD2 (5 bases each). Trimming pared 4 bases from V and 0 bases from J, leaving 16 bases between. CDR1 PRHDT and CDR2 FYEKMQ come from the germline V gene (reference sequence). CDR3 size: 16 residues.

This clonotype was recorded at least ten times. The chain carries TRBV7-2 and TRBJ2-3; D gene unclear. The CDR3 contains 14 residues. The germline V gene has CDR1 SGHTA and CDR2 FQGNSA. Trimming took 6 bases from V and 1 from J, leaving 11 bases between them. The CDR3 is CASSLSGGTDTQYF. DNA of the CDR3: TGTGCCAGCAGTTTAAGTGGGGGCACAGATACGCAGTATTTT.

The chain couples TRBV11-2 to TRBJ1-1; the D is unclear. The CDR3 has 13 amino acids. Trimming pared 7 bases from V and 5 bases from J, leaving 14 bases between. CDR1 and CDR2 (germline): SGHAT, FQNNGV. CDR3 nucleotides: TGTGCCAGCAAATGGAGGGATTCGACTGAAGCTTTCTTT. Translation: CASKWRDSTEAFF.

The J gene is TRBJ2-3, the V gene TRBV7-2; 7 bases match TRBD1. Germline-derived CDR1 and CDR2 are SGHTA and FQGNSA. CDR3 length: 14 amino acids. V lost 5 bases, J lost 4 bases, and 6 bases stayed unmatched. DNA for the CDR3: TGTGCCAGCAGCCCCGACAGGGCCCCAGATACGCAGTATTTT. It specifies CASSPDRAPDTQYF.

The CDR3 reads CASSLPFSGGVEQFF. The CDR3 region has the DNA TGTGCCAGCAGTTTACCCTTTAGCGGGGGGGTTGAGCAGTTCTTC. The genes are TRBV27 and TRBJ2-1, with TRBD2 matching 11 bases. V trimming: 2 bases; J trimming: 9 bases; junction bases outside the gene matches: 6. Germline V CDR1 and CDR2: MNHEY, SMNVEV (reference sequence). This CDR3 is 15 amino acids long.

This chain uses TRBV7-6 with TRBJ1-2; D gene uncertain. Trimming removed 0 bases at V and 8 bases at J, with 10 bases between. This CDR3 contains 13 residues. The germline V gene has CDR1 SGHVS and CDR2 FNYEAQ. The chain's CDR3 is CASSLARENGYTF. The DNA of the CDR3 is TGTGCCAGCAGCTTAGCGAGGGAGAACGGCTACACCTTC.

This sequence joins TRBV7-2 and TRBJ2-3; TRBD1 aligns across 9 bases. The V segment lost 4 bases and the J segment 9 bases; nucleotides outside the gene matches: 8. The CDR3 is 14 amino acids. CDR1 is SGHTA and CDR2 is FQGNSA in the germline V gene. The CDR3, as DNA: TGTGCCAGCAGCTACCGCCAGGACAGGGGAACGCAGTATTTT. This translates into CASSYRQDRGTQYF.

The chain carries TRBV12-3 or TRBV12-4 and TRBJ2-7; D is ambiguous. This CDR3 comprises 14 residues. Trimming took off 2 bases at V and 0 bases at J, with 8 bases between the two ends. CDR3 in amino acids: CASSLRRFSYEQYF. Written as DNA, the CDR3 is TGTGCCAGCAGTTTAAGGCGGTTCTCCTACGAGCAGTACTTC.

In the case of this clonotype: One end of the junction does not line up with germline, which may come from a read error. This chain joins TRBV12-3 or TRBV12-4 and TRBJ2-3; TRBD1 matches at 11 bases. The CDR3 is 14 amino acids. The CDR3 nucleotides are TGTGCCAGCTGGGACAGGGGGACCGCAGATACGCAATATTTT. It translates to CASWDRGTADTQYF.

V gene TRBV27 combines with J gene TRBJ1-2; 7 nucleotides align to TRBD1. Trimming at V came to 5 bases and at J to 4 bases, leaving 10 bases not matched to a gene. This CDR3 comprises 15 residues. CDR1 MNHEY and CDR2 SMNVEV come from the germline V gene (reference sequence). CDR3 protein: CASSTRREGAYGYTF. CDR3 DNA sequence: TGTGCCAGCAGTACCCGTCGCGAGGGGGCCTATGGCTACACCTTC.

This clonotype was seen more than once but under ten times. CDR3 coding DNA: TGTGCCAGCAGCTCTAAGGACAGGGCATGGAACGAGCAGTACTTC. It specifies CASSSKDRAWNEQYF. The gene calls are TRBV7-9 and TRBJ2-7; 8 bases agree with TRBD1. In germline, CDR1 is SEHNR, CDR2 FQNEAQ (reference sequence). The CDR3 has 15 amino acids. After removal of 4 bases from V and 5 bases from J, the junction contained 10 bases not matched to a gene.

This clonotype was seen a handful of times. The J gene is TRBJ2-1, the V gene TRBV12-3 or TRBV12-4; the match to TRBD2 covers 12 bases. J lost 1 base, V lost 1 base, and 8 bases had no gene match. This CDR3 has 19 amino acids. CDR3 protein: CASSLVGLAGGPSYNEQFF. The CDR3 DNA reads as TGTGCCAGCAGTTTAGTCGGGCTAGCGGGGGGGCCGTCCTACAATGAGCAGTTCTTC.

This chain connects TRBV7-8 to TRBJ1-2; D not certain. This CDR3 has 16 residues. Germline CDR1 and CDR2: SGHVS and FQNEAQ. The V end was cut by 5 bases, the J end by 4 bases, with 20 bases between. This chain's CDR3 is CASSPLRTLVGYGYTF. CDR3 bases: TGTGCCAGCAGCCCTCTCCGGACTTTGGTGGGCTATGGCTACACCTTC.

This clonotype was counted only a few times. The gene calls are TRBV3-1 and TRBJ2-3; perhaps TRBD2 as D (5 bases). Trimming left V 4 bases short and J 1 base short, with 9 bases between. The CDR3 has 14 amino acids. The germline CDR1 and CDR2 sequences are LGHDT and YNNKEL (reference sequence). The CDR3 here is CASSREGGTDTQYF. The CDR3 DNA reads TGTGCCAGCAGCCGCGAGGGAGGCACAGATACGCAGTATTTT.